Listed below are T cell receptor beta chains from one sample, sequenced in a study of T cells in Graves' hyperthyroidism and ophthalmopathy. TCRdb called the multiplex PCR reads again in MiXCR, with one record for every CDR3 protein. The sample lists about 350,000 distinct CDR3 sequences, approximately 15% seen once, with 20% to 25% in the top ten. Sample: blood. These receptor sequences come from a young woman with Graves' hyperthyroidism. The CDR3 runs from the conserved cysteine through the conserved F or W. Each record gives: V gene, D gene, J gene, clone size, CDR3 protein, CDR3 DNA. The D gene is left open where the match is weak. A row's size may be missing; if present it is once, few, many or a size class.

V gene: TRBV5-5; D gene: NA; J gene: TRBJ2-3; clone size: many; CDR3 protein: CASSLGVRTVTDTQYF; CDR3 DNA: TGTGCCAGCAGCTTGGGGGTGCGGACTGTCACAGATACGCAGTATTTT
V gene: TRBV18; D gene: NA; J gene: TRBJ2-5; clone size: few; CDR3 protein: CASSPGTTVSGTQYF; CDR3 DNA: TGTGCCAGCTCACCCGGGACAACGGTATCGGGGACCCAGTACTTC
V gene: TRBV20-1; D gene: TRBD2; J gene: TRBJ2-2; clone size: NA; CDR3 protein: CSAASSGRVGELFF; CDR3 DNA: TGCAGTGCGGCGTCCAGCGGGAGAGTCGGGGAGCTGTTTTTT
V gene: TRBV30; D gene: TRBD1; J gene: TRBJ1-5; clone size: NA; CDR3 protein: CAWSVMRGRNQPQHF; CDR3 DNA: TGTGCCTGGAGTGTAATGAGGGGGCGCAATCAGCCCCAGCATTTT
V gene: TRBV20-1; D gene: NA; J gene: TRBJ2-1; clone size: many; CDR3 protein: CSAFRRGTHNEQFF; CDR3 DNA: TGCAGTGCCTTCCGCCGGGGCACCCACAATGAGCAGTTCTTC
V gene: TRBV27; D gene: TRBD1; J gene: TRBJ1-6; clone size: many; CDR3 protein: CASSPWDRGHSPLHF; CDR3 DNA: TGTGCCAGCAGTCCATGGGACAGGGGCCATTCACCCCTCCACTTT
V gene: TRBV28; D gene: NA; J gene: TRBJ1-1; clone size: many; CDR3 protein: CASRLGVNTEAFF; CDR3 DNA: TGTGCCAGCAGACTCGGGGTGAACACTGAAGCTTTCTTT
V gene: TRBV12-3/TRBV12-4; D gene: NA; J gene: TRBJ2-2; clone size: many; CDR3 protein: CASATGGELFF; CDR3 DNA: TGTGCCAGCGCAACGGGGGGCGAGCTGTTTTTT
V gene: TRBV11-2; D gene: TRBD1; J gene: TRBJ2-2; clone size: many; CDR3 protein: CASSLGATGAGELFF; CDR3 DNA: TGTGCCAGCAGCTTAGGGGCGACAGGGGCCGGGGAGCTGTTTTTT
V gene: TRBV7-2; D gene: TRBD2; J gene: TRBJ2-4; clone size: few; CDR3 protein: CASSPRGAGLAKNIQYF; CDR3 DNA: TGTGCCAGCAGCCCGAGGGGAGCGGGGCTAGCCAAAAACATTCAGTACTTC
V gene: TRBV2; D gene: TRBD2; J gene: TRBJ2-7; clone size: few; CDR3 protein: CASSEAGGGPGLYEQYF; CDR3 DNA: TGTGCCAGCAGTGAAGCGGGCGGGGGGCCAGGGCTCTACGAGCAGTACTTC
V gene: TRBV9; D gene: NA; J gene: TRBJ2-1; clone size: NA; CDR3 protein: CASSGLTQGSEQFF; CDR3 DNA: TGTGCCAGCAGCGGGTTGACCCAGGGGAGTGAGCAGTTCTTC
V gene: TRBV29-1; D gene: TRBD2; J gene: TRBJ2-1; clone size: NA; CDR3 protein: CSVYPGLKRNNEQFF; CDR3 DNA: TGCAGCGTTTATCCGGGACTAAAGCGGAACAATGAGCAGTTCTTC
V gene: TRBV6-2/TRBV6-3; D gene: TRBD2; J gene: TRBJ2-2; clone size: many; CDR3 protein: CASSLGGDTGELFF; CDR3 DNA: TGTGCCAGCAGTTTGGGGGGGGACACCGGGGAGCTGTTTTTT
V gene: TRBV6-2/TRBV6-3; D gene: NA; J gene: TRBJ1-2; clone size: few; CDR3 protein: CASSPDVGYYGYTF; CDR3 DNA: TGTGCCAGCAGCCCGGACGTCGGGTATTATGGCTACACCTTC
V gene: TRBV24-1; D gene: TRBD1; J gene: TRBJ2-3; clone size: once; CDR3 protein: CATSDNRGTGVTDTQYF; CDR3 DNA: TGTGCCACCAGTGACAACAGGGGGACAGGGGTCACAGATACGCAGTATTTT
V gene: TRBV20-1; D gene: NA; J gene: TRBJ2-7; clone size: many; CDR3 protein: CSALRESYEQYF; CDR3 DNA: TGCAGTGCTTTACGCGAAAGCTACGAGCAGTACTTC
V gene: TRBV6-5; D gene: NA; J gene: TRBJ2-2; clone size: many; CDR3 protein: CASSYSIGGPGELFF; CDR3 DNA: TGTGCCAGCAGTTACTCGATCGGGGGACCAGGGGAGCTGTTTTTT
V gene: TRBV10-3; D gene: NA; J gene: TRBJ2-2; clone size: NA; CDR3 protein: CAMGPTNTGELFF; CDR3 DNA: TGTGCCATGGGACCGACGAACACCGGGGAGCTGTTTTTT
V gene: TRBV28; D gene: TRBD1; J gene: TRBJ1-4; clone size: many; CDR3 protein: CATHQVGQGPEKLFF; CDR3 DNA: TGTGCCACCCACCAAGTGGGACAGGGTCCCGAAAAACTGTTTTTT
V gene: TRBV28; D gene: NA; J gene: TRBJ2-3; clone size: many; CDR3 protein: CASSLRHTDTQYF; CDR3 DNA: TGTGCCAGCAGTCTCCGACACACAGATACGCAGTATTTT
V gene: TRBV29-1; D gene: TRBD1; J gene: TRBJ2-7; clone size: few; CDR3 protein: CSVEEDRGYEQYF; CDR3 DNA: TGCAGCGTTGAAGAGGACAGGGGCTACGAGCAGTACTTC
V gene: TRBV6-2/TRBV6-3; D gene: NA; J gene: TRBJ1-4; clone size: NA; CDR3 protein: CASRRRGTNEKLFF; CDR3 DNA: TGTGCCAGCAGACGGAGGGGAACTAATGAAAAACTGTTTTTT
V gene: TRBV29-1; D gene: TRBD2; J gene: TRBJ2-7; clone size: NA; CDR3 protein: CSVEGGSGRYEQYF; CDR3 DNA: TGCAGCGTTGAAGGGGGTAGCGGGAGGTACGAGCAGTACTTC
V gene: TRBV27; D gene: NA; J gene: TRBJ2-2; clone size: many; CDR3 protein: CASSLLAGGAGELFF; CDR3 DNA: TGTGCCAGCAGTCTGTTGGCGGGTGGGGCCGGGGAGCTGTTTTTT
V gene: TRBV11-2; D gene: NA; J gene: TRBJ1-2; clone size: many; CDR3 protein: CASSWQGPYGYTF; CDR3 DNA: TGTGCCAGCAGCTGGCAGGGACCCTATGGCTACACCTTC
V gene: TRBV12-3/TRBV12-4; D gene: NA; J gene: TRBJ2-7; clone size: many; CDR3 protein: CASSHTSLSYEQYF; CDR3 DNA: TGTGCCAGCAGTCACACTAGCCTCTCCTACGAGCAGTACTTC
V gene: TRBV10-3; D gene: NA; J gene: TRBJ2-1; clone size: many; CDR3 protein: CAISESSISSSYNEQFF; CDR3 DNA: TGTGCCATCAGTGAGTCGTCTATCTCCAGCTCCTACAATGAGCAGTTCTTC
V gene: TRBV19; D gene: NA; J gene: TRBJ1-1; clone size: few; CDR3 protein: CASSISPMNTEAFF; CDR3 DNA: TGTGCCAGTAGTATTTCCCCTATGAACACTGAAGCTTTCTTT
V gene: TRBV14; D gene: NA; J gene: TRBJ2-5; clone size: NA; CDR3 protein: CASSPVGSEETQYF; CDR3 DNA: TGTGCCAGCAGCCCAGTAGGGTCTGAAGAGACCCAGTACTTC
V gene: TRBV6-2/TRBV6-3; D gene: NA; J gene: TRBJ1-5; clone size: many; CDR3 protein: CASSHRDSNQPQHF; CDR3 DNA: TGTGCCAGCAGCCACAGGGATAGCAATCAGCCCCAGCATTTT
V gene: TRBV28; D gene: TRBD1; J gene: TRBJ1-4; clone size: NA; CDR3 protein: CASRSIQGAGEKLFF; CDR3 DNA: TGTGCCAGCAGATCTATACAGGGGGCGGGGGAAAAACTGTTTTTT
V gene: TRBV6-1; D gene: NA; J gene: TRBJ2-2; clone size: many; CDR3 protein: CASSELDKELFF; CDR3 DNA: TGTGCCAGCAGTGAATTGGACAAGGAGCTGTTTTTT
V gene: TRBV9; D gene: NA; J gene: TRBJ1-5; clone size: NA; CDR3 protein: CASSVGGYSNQPQHF; CDR3 DNA: TGTGCCAGCAGCGTCGGGGGGTATAGCAATCAGCCCCAGCATTTT
V gene: TRBV10-3; D gene: NA; J gene: TRBJ1-1; clone size: NA; CDR3 protein: CATWGGSGTEAFF; CDR3 DNA: TGTGCCACCTGGGGGGGTAGTGGCACTGAAGCTTTCTTT
V gene: TRBV20-1; D gene: NA; J gene: TRBJ1-1; clone size: few; CDR3 protein: CSAKTATEAFF; CDR3 DNA: TGCAGTGCCAAGACAGCCACTGAAGCTTTCTTT
V gene: TRBV4-1; D gene: NA; J gene: TRBJ2-1; clone size: few; CDR3 protein: CASDLAGTSLPNEQFF; CDR3 DNA: TGCGCCAGCGACCTGGCCGGGACCTCACTTCCCAATGAGCAGTTCTTC
V gene: TRBV29-1; D gene: NA; J gene: TRBJ1-2; clone size: NA; CDR3 protein: CSVKEMDRLNGYTF; CDR3 DNA: TGCAGCGTTAAAGAGATGGACAGATTGAATGGCTACACCTTC
V gene: TRBV7-2; D gene: NA; J gene: TRBJ1-2; clone size: many; CDR3 protein: CASSINRAGPDGYTF; CDR3 DNA: TGTGCCAGCAGCATTAACCGTGCAGGGCCGGATGGCTACACCTTC
V gene: TRBV28; D gene: NA; J gene: TRBJ2-2; clone size: many; CDR3 protein: CASSWIVRYPNTGELFF; CDR3 DNA: TGTGCCAGCAGTTGGATTGTTCGGTATCCGAACACCGGGGAGCTGTTTTTT
V gene: TRBV20-1; D gene: NA; J gene: TRBJ1-6; clone size: NA; CDR3 protein: CSARAQPGGSPLHF; CDR3 DNA: TGCAGTGCTAGAGCTCAGCCGGGGGGGTCACCCCTCCACTTT
V gene: TRBV7-8; D gene: TRBD2; J gene: TRBJ2-5; clone size: many; CDR3 protein: CASSPGTSGMQETQYF; CDR3 DNA: TGTGCCAGCAGCCCCGGGACTAGCGGGATGCAAGAGACCCAGTACTTC
V gene: TRBV12-3/TRBV12-4; D gene: NA; J gene: TRBJ2-3; clone size: many; CDR3 protein: CASSFTGRTTDTQYF; CDR3 DNA: TGTGCCAGCAGTTTTACCGGACGGACCACAGATACGCAGTATTTT
V gene: TRBV3-1; D gene: NA; J gene: TRBJ1-1; clone size: many; CDR3 protein: CASSLDWRNTEAFF; CDR3 DNA: TGTGCCAGCAGTCTCGATTGGAGGAACACTGAAGCTTTCTTT
V gene: TRBV25-1; D gene: NA; J gene: TRBJ2-6; clone size: NA; CDR3 protein: CASSESPGGANVLTF; CDR3 DNA: TGTGCCAGCAGTGAAAGCCCGGGTGGGGCCAACGTCCTGACTTTC
V gene: TRBV28; D gene: NA; J gene: TRBJ2-7; clone size: many; CDR3 protein: CASSLLMGFGVVSSYEQYF; CDR3 DNA: TGTGCCAGCAGTTTATTAATGGGTTTCGGAGTTGTAAGCTCCTACGAGCAGTACTTC
V gene: TRBV5-1; D gene: NA; J gene: TRBJ2-6; clone size: few; CDR3 protein: CASSLEARGSGANVLTF; CDR3 DNA: TGCGCCAGCAGCTTGGAAGCCAGGGGCTCTGGGGCCAACGTCCTGACTTTC
V gene: TRBV20-1; D gene: TRBD2; J gene: TRBJ2-7; clone size: NA; CDR3 protein: CSAPSGSMYEQYF; CDR3 DNA: TGCAGTGCTCCTAGCGGGAGCATGTACGAGCAGTACTTC
V gene: TRBV6-2/TRBV6-3; D gene: NA; J gene: TRBJ1-1; clone size: few; CDR3 protein: CASSDGGPRNTEAFF; CDR3 DNA: TGTGCCAGCAGCGATGGGGGTCCTCGGAACACTGAAGCTTTCTTT
V gene: TRBV19; D gene: TRBD2; J gene: TRBJ2-1; clone size: many; CDR3 protein: CASSPPSGSSYNEQFF; CDR3 DNA: TGTGCCAGTAGTCCCCCTAGCGGGAGCTCCTACAATGAGCAGTTCTTC
V gene: TRBV2; D gene: NA; J gene: TRBJ2-7; clone size: many; CDR3 protein: CASIGEGRRSSYEQYF; CDR3 DNA: TGTGCCAGCATCGGGGAAGGGCGGAGGAGCTCCTACGAGCAGTACTTC